This T cell receptor beta chain was identified in a study of blood T cell repertoires in COVID-19. In the study overall: Sites in the United States, Italy and Spain provided acute and convalescent COVID-19 samples.

Clones were sequenced by immunoSEQ multiplex PCR, and TCRdb holds only the in-frame ones, with some missing. The profile shows under 150,000 clones, around 84% of them singletons. Between the trimmed V and J ends, which lost 7 bases and 2 bases, there was a span of 12 bases. The CDR3 has 12 residues. The germline gives CDR1 GTSNPN, CDR2 SVGIG (reference sequence). The cohort comprised adults aged about 18 to 100 years residing in approximately 25 US areas. Participants reported their clinical history, and cohort assignment relied on those reports. Sequenced input: PBMCs or T cells enriched from blood (not recorded which). The chain has TRBV30 and TRBJ2-7, with D possibly TRBD1 on 6 matching bases. This sequence was found in a man between 40 and 49 years old with acute COVID-19. CDR3 in DNA: TGTGCCTTGACAGGTTCTACCTACGAGCAGTACTTC. This codes for CALTGSTYEQYF.